Listed below are T cell receptor beta chains from one sample, sequenced in a study of response to subunit inactivated influenza vaccine. MiXCR, run by TCRdb on the RT-PCR reads, gives a single entry per CDR3 protein. The profile shows almost 600,000 distinct CDR3 sequences, around 13% of them singletons. Here the sequenced sample was PBMCs from blood, taken roughly 13 days after vaccination. The source of these receptors is a man aged 50-59 years who received an inactivated influenza vaccine. The CDR3 runs from the conserved cysteine through the conserved F or W. Fields, in order: clone size, D gene, V gene, J gene, CDR3 protein, CDR3 DNA. D genes are given only for firm matches. Clone sizes are given selectively: once, few, many, or a class where the clone is expanded.

size: -; D: TRBD2; V: TRBV4-3; J: TRBJ2-1; CDR3: CASSQGATSGVNEQFF; DNA: TGCGCCAGCAGCCAAGGGGCTACTAGCGGCGTCAATGAGCAGTTCTTC
size: many; D: -; V: TRBV7-9; J: TRBJ2-3; CDR3: CASSPDLSTDTQYF; DNA: TGTGCCAGCAGCCCCGACCTGTCCACAGATACGCAGTATTTT
size: -; D: -; V: TRBV5-1; J: TRBJ2-3; CDR3: CASSLEGVVATQYF; DNA: TGCGCCAGCAGCTTAGAGGGCGTAGTAGCTACGCAGTATTTT
size: -; D: -; V: TRBV6-5; J: TRBJ1-3; CDR3: CASSSGTGPSSGNTIYF; DNA: TGTGCCAGCAGTTCGGGGACGGGCCCGAGCTCTGGAAACACCATATATTTT
size: few; D: -; V: TRBV4-3; J: TRBJ1-5; CDR3: CASSQEWTHQPQHF; DNA: TGCGCCAGCAGCCAAGAATGGACACATCAGCCCCAGCATTTT
size: many; D: TRBD1; V: TRBV7-9; J: TRBJ2-1; CDR3: CASSTFRGPLPHGEQFF; DNA: TGTGCCAGCAGCACTTTCAGGGGGCCTCTCCCCCATGGGGAGCAGTTCTTC
size: -; D: -; V: TRBV2; J: TRBJ2-7; CDR3: CARTQFSYEQYF; DNA: TGTGCCCGCACACAGTTCTCCTACGAGCAGTACTTC
size: few; D: TRBD2; V: TRBV7-9; J: TRBJ2-3; CDR3: CASSLSLGGGRGDTQYF; DNA: TGTGCCAGCAGCTTATCTCTGGGCGGGGGACGGGGAGATACGCAGTATTTT
size: -; D: -; V: TRBV27; J: TRBJ1-1; CDR3: CASSLGVGLNTEAFF; DNA: TGTGCCAGCAGTTTAGGGGTCGGACTGAACACTGAAGCTTTCTTT
size: -; D: TRBD1; V: TRBV5-1; J: TRBJ2-1; CDR3: CASSLPGTGANEQFF; DNA: TGCGCCAGCAGCTTACCCGGGACAGGGGCAAATGAGCAGTTCTTC
size: few; D: TRBD1; V: TRBV3-1; J: TRBJ1-6; CDR3: CASSHSGTDNSPLHF; DNA: TGTGCCAGCAGCCACTCCGGGACAGATAATTCACCCCTCCACTTT